This entry lists 30 T cell receptor beta chains sequenced from one sample in a study of T cells in narcolepsy. The protocol was immunoSEQ multiplex PCR, while the TCRdb copy is restricted to in-frame clones and leaves out a portion. This sample has tens of thousands of clones, with approximately 85% found just once. Sequenced sample: CD45RA- memory CD4+ T cells from PBMCs. The receptors were sampled from a human donor with narcolepsy.

Regarding this clone: A junction end diverges from the germline sequence, so it may reflect a read error. The chain carries TRBV20-1 and TRBJ1-2, with a possible D match to TRBD1 (6 bases). Germline CDR1 and CDR2: DFQATT and SNEGSKA (reference sequence). The CDR3 spans 11 residues. CDR3: CSARGWGPYTF. The CDR3 region has the DNA TGCAGTGCCAGAGGGTGGGGGCCCTACACCTTC.

This chain uses TRBV5-1 with TRBJ2-5, with unresolved D. V lost 4 bases and J lost 1, with 5 bases in between. CDR1 is SGHRS, CDR2 YFSETQ, per germline. This CDR3 spans 12 amino acids. CDR3 loop: CASSLFQETQYF. In DNA form, the CDR3 reads TGCGCCAGCAGCCTTTTCCAAGAGACCCAGTACTTC.

This chain joins TRBV5-1 and TRBJ1-1; 7 nucleotides line up with TRBD1. Germline V gives CDR1 SGHRS, CDR2 YFSETQ. The CDR3 runs to 14 residues. V was clipped by 2 bases and J by 3 bases; unmatched bases: 4. The CDR3 protein is CASSFQGGDTEAFF. CDR3 sequence (DNA): TGCGCCAGCAGCTTCCAGGGGGGTGACACTGAAGCTTTCTTT.

The rearrangement joins TRBV18 to TRBJ2-5, with D uncertain. V lost 4 bases and J 5 bases, leaving 11 bases between the germline ends. CDR3 length: 13 amino acids. From germline, CDR1 is KGHSH and CDR2 LQKENI. DNA of the CDR3: TGTGCCAGCTCACTCCGACAAGCGGAGACCCAGTACTTC. It is translated as CASSLRQAETQYF.

This clone showed up just a few times. This chain connects TRBV5-8 to TRBJ2-7; D remains unclear. The CDR3 length is 12 residues. Trimming cost V 0 bases and J 4 bases, with 5 bases left between them. CDR1 and CDR2 from the germline V gene are SGHTS and YDEGEE. CDR3: CASSLGLYEQYF. The DNA of the CDR3 is TGTGCCAGCAGCTTGGGACTGTACGAGCAGTACTTC.

V usage is TRBV30 and J usage is TRBJ2-3, with TRBD2 identical over 14 bases. The CDR3 extends over 13 amino acids. CDR1 GTSNPN and CDR2 SVGIG come from the germline V gene (reference sequence). V gave up 5 bases and J gave up 7 bases; unmatched junction bases: 2. The CDR3: CAWGLAGGYTQYF. CDR3 sequence (DNA): TGTGCCTGGGGACTAGCGGGGGGCTATACGCAGTATTTT. The full variable domain, in which reference TRBV30 and TRBJ2-3 provide the parts outside the CDR3, is SQTIHQWPATLVQPVGSPLSLECTVEGTSNPNLYWYRQAAGRGLQLLFYSVGIGQISSEVPQNLSASRPQDRQFILSSKKLLLSDSGFYLCAWGLAGGYTQYFGPGTRLTVL.

V gene TRBV19 combines with J gene TRBJ1-1; D ambiguous. CDR3 length: 14 amino acids. The ends were cut back, 3 bases at V and 4 bases at J, with 12 bases in the middle. CDR1 is LNHDA and CDR2 is SQIVND in the germline V gene (reference sequence). The CDR3 DNA follows: TGTGCCAGTAGTATTTCCCGGACCCCCACTGAAGCTTTCTTT. Residues: CASSISRTPTEAFF.

CDR3 protein: CASRTPGQGTYEQYF. The CDR3 bases are TGTGCCAGCAGGACCCCGGGACAGGGAACATACGAGCAGTACTTC. The V and J genes are TRBV6-6 and TRBJ2-5, with 9 nucleotides matching TRBD1. The last part of the DNA fits TRBJ2-7 better; the J call may be wrong. The CDR3 length is 15 residues. Germline assignment: CDR1 MNHNY and CDR2 SVGAGI (reference sequence).

The chain employs TRBV2 and TRBJ2-1; 7 nucleotides match TRBD1. With V trimmed by 8 bases and J by 4 bases, 5 bases remained unmatched. Germline loops: CDR1 SNHLY, CDR2 FYNNEI. The length of the CDR3 is 13 residues. The DNA of the CDR3 is TGTGCCAGCGGCAGGGGGTATTACAATGAGCAGTTCTTC. Its protein product is CASGRGYYNEQFF.

This chain joins TRBV4-3 and TRBJ2-7, with a tentative D call TRBD1 (6 bases). This CDR3 region has 15 residues. The germline gives CDR1 LGHNA, CDR2 YSLEER. V gave up 1 base and J gave up 12 bases, with 22 bases separating them. The CDR3 spells CASSQGAVGTAGVYF. Here the CDR3 DNA reads TGCGCCAGCAGCCAAGGAGCCGTAGGGACGGCAGGGGTGTACTTC.

The V and J genes are TRBV5-6 and TRBJ2-3; 11 bases match TRBD2. This CDR3 is 16 amino acids long. J lost 2 bases, V lost 1 base, and 3 bases had no gene match. In germline, CDR1 is SGHDT, CDR2 YYEEEE. The DNA for the CDR3 is TGTGCCAGCAGCTTGAGACTAGCGGGGCCCACAGATACGCAGTATTTT. Protein product: CASSLRLAGPTDTQYF.

The chain couples TRBV27 to TRBJ2-3; D might be TRBD1 or TRBD2, each matching 6 bases. Germline V gene lookup returns CDR1 MNHEY and CDR2 SMNVEV (reference sequence). Deletions cut 0 bases from V and 5 bases from J, with 9 bases between. The CDR3 extends over 14 amino acids. In DNA, the CDR3 is TGTGCCAGCAGTTTATCGGGGGGCGGAGATACGCAGTATTTT. Translating gives CASSLSGGGDTQYF.

This chain uses TRBV7-2 with TRBJ1-2; D remains unclear. Trimming shortened V by 6 bases and J by 1 base, and 9 bases separated the two germline ends. Germline V gene lookup returns CDR1 SGHTA and CDR2 FQGNSA. The CDR3 extends over 13 amino acids. CDR3 sequence reads: CASSNDINYGYTF. The CDR3 nucleotides are TGTGCCAGCAGTAACGACATTAACTATGGCTACACCTTC.

There are a few counts of this clone. V usage is TRBV18 and J usage is TRBJ2-7, with unresolved D. Germline lookup yields CDR1 KGHSH and CDR2 LQKENI. The CDR3 consists of 13 residues. The V gene lost 6 bases and the J gene lost 0 bases, with 9 bases spanning the gap. The CDR3, as DNA: TGTGCCAGCTCCAGCACGAGCTCCTACGAGCAGTACTTC. This gives the protein CASSSTSSYEQYF.

A word on this clone: The junction differs from germline at one of its ends, possibly a read error. The rearrangement joins TRBV7-7 to TRBJ2-5, with TRBD2 as a possible D gene (6 bases). The germline CDR1 and CDR2 sequences are SSHAT and FNYEAQ (reference sequence). CDR3 length: 13 amino acids. The CDR3 is CASSRPGGETQYF. Here the CDR3 DNA reads TGTGCTAGCAGCCGCCCCGGAGGGGAGACCCAGTACTTC.

This clone was seen more than once but under ten times. This sequence joins TRBV4-1 and TRBJ1-1, with 7 bases identical to TRBD1. Germline V lookup: CDR1 MGHRA, CDR2 YSYEKL. This CDR3 is built from 13 residues. V lost 0 bases to trimming and J lost 10 bases; unmatched junction nucleotides: 5. This CDR3 reads CASSQDSDRAAFF. CDR3 nucleotide sequence: TGCGCCAGCAGCCAAGATTCCGACAGGGCAGCTTTCTTT.

The rearrangement joins TRBV5-4 to TRBJ2-2; TRBD1 matches 7 bases. This CDR3 region has 16 residues. Germline V gene data show CDR1 as SGHNT and CDR2 as YYREEE (reference sequence). The V segment lost 3 bases and the J segment 2 bases; nucleotides outside the gene matches: 7. CDR3 loop: CASSSPGQINTGELFF. The CDR3 DNA follows: TGTGCCAGCAGCTCTCCGGGACAGATTAACACCGGGGAGCTGTTTTTT.

This chain joins TRBV5-5 and TRBJ2-5, with 11 bases that match TRBD1. Germline CDR1 reads SGHKS; CDR2 reads YYEKEE (reference sequence). CDR3 size: 15 residues. Unmatched junction bases numbered 13, after V lost 4 bases and J lost 11 bases. The CDR3 loop is CASSPPGQGAREQYF. In DNA form, the CDR3 reads TGTGCCAGCAGCCCGCCCGGACAGGGGGCGAGGGAGCAGTACTTC.

This chain connects TRBV27 to TRBJ1-2; perhaps TRBD1 as D (5 bases). The CDR3 contains 15 residues. V lost 0 bases and J lost 3, with 11 bases in between. Germline CDR1 reads MNHEY; CDR2 reads SMNVEV (reference sequence). In nucleotides, the CDR3 is TGTGCCAGCAGTTTATCAATTCAGGGTCACTATGGCTACACCTTC. This sequence encodes CASSLSIQGHYGYTF.

Notes on this clone: The sample has other DNA sequences that encode this CDR3 too. The chain links TRBV18 to TRBJ1-2; D might be TRBD1 (6 bases). Between the trimmed V and J ends, which lost 6 bases and 2 bases, there was a span of 10 bases. This CDR3 is 13 amino acids long. Germline V CDR1 and CDR2: KGHSH, LQKENI. The CDR3 region has the DNA TGTGCCAGCTCGCCGGACAGAAACTATGGCTACACCTTC. Translating gives CASSPDRNYGYTF.

The rearrangement joins TRBV30 to TRBJ1-2, with D tentatively TRBD1 (5 bases). The CDR3 consists of 14 residues. V was pared by 2 bases and J by 7 bases, with 17 bases between. Germline CDR1 reads GTSNPN; CDR2 reads SVGIG (reference sequence). The CDR3 region is CAWSSGTQSGGYTF. As DNA, the CDR3 is TGTGCCTGGAGTTCCGGGACCCAAAGCGGTGGCTACACCTTC.

Concerning this clone: The junction departs from germline at one end; a sequencing error may be responsible. V usage is TRBV4-1 and J usage is TRBJ1-2, with 8 bases that match TRBD1. Germline CDR1 reads MGHRA; CDR2 reads YSYEKL. The CDR3 covers 13 residues. Here the CDR3 DNA reads TGCGTCAGCAGCCAAGATCCCACAGGGGGAGGTACCTTC. Protein: CVSSQDPTGGGTF.

V is TRBV7-2 and J is TRBJ2-7; 10 bases match TRBD1. CDR1 is SGHTA, CDR2 FQGNSA, per germline. The CDR3 consists of 18 residues. The trim removed 1 base at V and 4 bases at J, leaving 13 bases unmatched. The DNA of the CDR3 is TGTGCCAGCAGCTTAGAGGACAGGGGGTGGGAAAAGGGATACGAGCAGTACTTC. As protein: CASSLEDRGWEKGYEQYF.

The chain combines TRBV19 with TRBJ1-4, with 8 bases identical to TRBD1. This CDR3 region has 16 residues. Unmatched junction bases numbered 8, after V lost 5 bases and J lost 3 bases. Per germline, CDR1 LNHDA and CDR2 SQIVND (reference sequence). CDR3 region: CASSYQGQAANEKLFF. Here the CDR3 DNA reads TGTGCCAGTAGTTACCAGGGACAGGCGGCTAATGAAAAACTGTTTTTT.

This clone was observed a handful of times. The chain combines TRBV10-2 with TRBJ1-6; maybe TRBD1 (5 bases). V gave up 6 bases and J gave up 5 bases, with 11 bases separating them. CDR1 is WSHSY and CDR2 is SAAADI in the germline V gene. This CDR3 spans 14 amino acids. DNA for the CDR3: TGCGCCAGCAGGACAGCTGTCGATAATTCACCCCTCCACTTT. It specifies CASRTAVDNSPLHF.

The rearrangement uses TRBV11-2 and TRBJ1-1; TRBD1 matches at 10 bases. Germline CDR1 reads SGHAT; CDR2 reads FQNNGV. CDR3 length: 15 amino acids. Germline trimming cut 3 bases from V and 2 bases from J; bases unmatched to any gene: 3. The CDR3: CASSLTGGGNTEAFF. CDR3 DNA: TGTGCCAGCAGCTTGACAGGGGGCGGTAACACTGAAGCTTTCTTT.

This clone was observed a handful of times. The genes are TRBV4-3 and TRBJ1-6, with D maybe TRBD1 (6 bases). Germline CDR1 LGHNA, CDR2 YSLEER. The V end lost 1 base, the J end lost 5 bases, and 12 bases lay between the germline ends. The CDR3 covers 16 residues. Here the CDR3 DNA reads TGCGCCAGCAGCCAAGCGGCCGCAGGGGATAATTCACCCCTCCACTTT. As protein: CASSQAAAGDNSPLHF.

V and J are TRBV7-9 and TRBJ1-2; 7 nucleotides line up with TRBD1. The CDR3 has 15 amino acids. Germline V CDR1 and CDR2: SEHNR, FQNEAQ (reference sequence). V trimming: 3 bases; J trimming: 6 bases; junction bases outside the gene matches: 10. The CDR3 nucleotides are TGTGCCAGCAGCTTTTCCGGGACAGTTGGGCATGGCTACACCTTC. Its protein product is CASSFSGTVGHGYTF.

The chain has TRBV18 and TRBJ1-1; D possibly corresponds to TRBD1 (6 bases). The germline V and J ends were trimmed by 3 bases and 4 bases, with 15 bases remaining between them. The CDR3 has 15 residues. Per germline, CDR1 KGHSH and CDR2 LQKENI. The CDR3 region is CASSPFGGDLTEAFF. The CDR3 DNA reads as TGTGCCAGCTCACCCTTCGGGGGCGATCTCACTGAAGCTTTCTTT.

This chain links TRBV23-1 with TRBJ2-1; 10 bases match TRBD2. TRBV23-1 is annotated as an ORF whose role is uncertain. The V segment lost 0 bases and the J segment 9 bases; nucleotides outside the gene matches: 5. There are 15 residues in the CDR3. CDR3 amino acids: CASSQSKRGGGEQFF. In nucleotides, the CDR3 is TGCGCCAGCAGTCAATCGAAGCGGGGGGGTGGTGAGCAGTTCTTC.